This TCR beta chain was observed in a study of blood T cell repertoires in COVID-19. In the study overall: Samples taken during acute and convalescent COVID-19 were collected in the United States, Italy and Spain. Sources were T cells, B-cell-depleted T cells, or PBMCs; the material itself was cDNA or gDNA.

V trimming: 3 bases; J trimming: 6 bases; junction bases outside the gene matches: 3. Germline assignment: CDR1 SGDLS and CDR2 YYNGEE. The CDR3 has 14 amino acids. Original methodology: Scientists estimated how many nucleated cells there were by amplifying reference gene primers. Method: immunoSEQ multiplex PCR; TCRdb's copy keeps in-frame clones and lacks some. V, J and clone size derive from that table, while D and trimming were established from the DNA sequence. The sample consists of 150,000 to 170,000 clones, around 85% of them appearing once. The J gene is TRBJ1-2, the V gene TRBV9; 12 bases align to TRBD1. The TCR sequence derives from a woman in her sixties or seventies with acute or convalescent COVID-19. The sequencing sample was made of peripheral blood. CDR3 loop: CASSAGTGGNGYTF. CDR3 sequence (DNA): TGTGCCAGCAGCGCGGGGACAGGGGGCAATGGCTACACCTTC.